Included here is one T cell receptor beta chain sequence, with context. Its antigen remains unidentified. These data belong to a study of cytomegalovirus exposure and HLA in healthy donors. Study findings and constraints: Per published reports, the classifier diagnosed cytomegalovirus status with high specificity and sensitivity.

PCR primers comprised 60 Vbeta and 13 Jbeta primers. Some clones are missing from TCRdb's copy, which holds only in-frame ones; the method was immunoSEQ multiplex PCR. Of under 250,000 clones listed, 85% to 90% are singletons. Losses at the gene ends were 1 base for V and 0 bases for J; bases not matched to a gene: 11. The length of the CDR3 is 18 residues. CDR1 and CDR2 from the germline V gene are SEHNR and FQNEAQ (reference sequence). The sample taken for sequencing was PBMCs. The chain employs TRBV7-9 and TRBJ2-7, with 8 bases that match TRBD1. The clonotype originates from a human donor in good health. The CDR3 here is CASSLEGQVDRSSYEQYF. The CDR3, as DNA: TGTGCCAGCAGCTTAGAGGGACAGGTTGATCGGAGCTCCTACGAGCAGTACTTC.